This TCR beta chain was recorded in a study of cytomegalovirus exposure and HLA in healthy donors. Study-level findings and limits: Trimming of TCR beta V- and J-genes showed a link, identified in a later analysis, to a missense DCLRE1C variant.

Germline V lookup: CDR1 SGHTA, CDR2 FQGNSA. The CDR3 sequence is 13 residues long. V was clipped by 5 bases and J by 7 bases, with 11 bases between them. With 60 Vbeta and 13 Jbeta primers, the PCR was carried out. The data were produced by immunoSEQ multiplex PCR, yet TCRdb's version contains in-frame clones alone and is incomplete. The data hold roughly 200,000 clones, with roughly 68% observed a single time. Notes on this clone: Its specificity is unknown.

The TCR sequence derives from a middle-aged man in good health and CMV-seropositive. This chain joins TRBV7-2 and TRBJ2-2; a weak D match, TRBD2 (6 bases). The sequencing input was PBMCs. CDR3 sequence reads: CASSAGTLGELFF. The CDR3 region has the DNA TGTGCCAGCAGCGCCGGGACTCTCGGGGAGCTGTTTTTT.